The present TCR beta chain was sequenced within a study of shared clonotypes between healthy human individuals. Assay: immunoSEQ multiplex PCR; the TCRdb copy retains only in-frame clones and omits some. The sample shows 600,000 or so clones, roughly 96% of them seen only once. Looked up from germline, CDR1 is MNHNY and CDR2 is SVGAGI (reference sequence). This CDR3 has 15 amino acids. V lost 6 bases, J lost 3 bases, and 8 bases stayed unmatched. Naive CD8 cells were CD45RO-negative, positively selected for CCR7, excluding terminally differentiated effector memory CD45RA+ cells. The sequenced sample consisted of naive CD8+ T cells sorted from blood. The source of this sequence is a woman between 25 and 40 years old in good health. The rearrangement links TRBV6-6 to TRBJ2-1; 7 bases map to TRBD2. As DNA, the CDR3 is TGTGCCAGCAGAGCGGGGCTAGCGGTCTACAATGAGCAGTTCTTC. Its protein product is CASRAGLAVYNEQFF.